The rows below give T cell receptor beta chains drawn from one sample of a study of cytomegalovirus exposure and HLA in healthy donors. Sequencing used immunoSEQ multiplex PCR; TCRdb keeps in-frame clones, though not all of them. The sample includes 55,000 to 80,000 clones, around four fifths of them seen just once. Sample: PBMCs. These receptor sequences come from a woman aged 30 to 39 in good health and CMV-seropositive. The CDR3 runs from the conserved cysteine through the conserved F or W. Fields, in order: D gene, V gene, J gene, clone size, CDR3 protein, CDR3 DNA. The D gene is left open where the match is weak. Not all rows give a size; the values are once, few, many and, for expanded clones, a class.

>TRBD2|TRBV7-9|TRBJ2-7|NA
CASGYSGIPEQYF
TGTGCCAGCGGATATAGCGGGATCCCCGAGCAGTACTTC
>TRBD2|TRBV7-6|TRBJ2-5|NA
CASSLLLAAQETQYF
TGTGCCAGCAGCTTATTACTAGCGGCCCAAGAGACCCAGTACTTC
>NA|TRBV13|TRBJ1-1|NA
CASSSWGHPNTEAFF
TGTGCCAGCAGCTCATGGGGACACCCAAACACTGAAGCTTTCTTT
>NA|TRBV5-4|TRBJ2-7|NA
CASSLAPAGTYEQYF
TGTGCCAGCAGCTTGGCCCCGGCGGGAACCTACGAGCAGTACTTC
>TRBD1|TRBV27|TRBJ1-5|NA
CASSLDRAQPQHF
TGTGCCAGCAGTTTGGACAGGGCTCAGCCCCAGCATTTT
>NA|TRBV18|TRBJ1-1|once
CASYQTGLAFF
TGTGCCAGCTACCAGACAGGCTTAGCTTTCTTT
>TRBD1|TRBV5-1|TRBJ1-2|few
CASSSGQGNGYTF
TGCGCCAGCAGCTCGGGACAGGGGAATGGCTACACCTTC
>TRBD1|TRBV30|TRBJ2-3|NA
CAWSGQGGTDTQYF
TGTGCCTGGAGTGGACAGGGGGGGACAGATACGCAGTATTTT
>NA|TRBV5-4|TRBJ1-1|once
CASSMGGRGGLEAFF
TGTGCCAGCAGCATGGGCGGGAGAGGAGGACTTGAAGCTTTCTTT
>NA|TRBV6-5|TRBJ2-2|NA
CASSSPGTRTGELFF
TGTGCCAGCAGTTCTCCCGGGACAAGGACCGGGGAGCTGTTTTTT
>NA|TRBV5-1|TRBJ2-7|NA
CASSLADAALSSYEQYF
TGCGCCAGCAGCTTGGCTGACGCGGCACTAAGCTCCTACGAGCAGTACTTC
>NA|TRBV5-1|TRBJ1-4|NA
CASSYLGSLQEKLFF
TGCGCCAGCAGCTATCTAGGATCTCTCCAGGAAAAACTGTTTTTT
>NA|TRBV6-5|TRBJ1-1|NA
CASSYPASTTEAFF
TGTGCCAGCAGTTACCCGGCTAGTACCACTGAAGCTTTCTTT
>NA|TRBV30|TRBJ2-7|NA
CAWSQTYEQYF
TGTGCCTGGAGCCAGACCTACGAGCAGTACTTC
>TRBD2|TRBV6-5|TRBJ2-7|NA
CASSYIGGNEQYF
TGTGCCAGCAGTTACATCGGGGGGAACGAGCAGTACTTC
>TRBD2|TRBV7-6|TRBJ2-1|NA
CASSSGLAGPRDYNEQFF
TGTGCCAGCAGCAGCGGACTAGCGGGTCCCCGGGATTACAATGAGCAGTTCTTC
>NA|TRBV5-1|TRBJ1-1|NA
CASSQTGSYNTEAFF
TGCGCCAGCAGCCAAACCGGGTCCTACAACACTGAAGCTTTCTTT
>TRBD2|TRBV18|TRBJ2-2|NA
CASSGAGWGTGELFF
TGTGCCAGCTCAGGAGCGGGATGGGGCACCGGGGAGCTGTTTTTT
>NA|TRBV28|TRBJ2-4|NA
CASFKLGLAKNIQYF
TGTGCCAGCTTTAAACTTGGGCTGGCCAAAAACATTCAGTACTTC
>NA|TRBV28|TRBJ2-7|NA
CASSFGPRTVDRQYF
TGTGCCAGCAGTTTCGGGCCCCGGACAGTTGATAGGCAGTACTTC
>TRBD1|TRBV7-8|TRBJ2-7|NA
CASSPRDRFYEQYF
TGTGCCAGCAGTCCTCGGGACAGGTTCTACGAGCAGTACTTC
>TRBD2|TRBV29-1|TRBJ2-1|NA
CSVGGTSGRPGNYNEQFF
TGCAGCGTTGGGGGGACTAGCGGGAGGCCCGGCAATTACAATGAGCAGTTCTTC
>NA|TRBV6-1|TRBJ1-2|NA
CASSESGGKNGYTF
TGTGCCAGCAGTGAATCGGGGGGCAAGAATGGCTACACCTTC
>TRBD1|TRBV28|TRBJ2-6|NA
CASNPWGQATSGANVLTF
TGTGCCAGCAACCCTTGGGGACAGGCTACCTCTGGGGCCAACGTCCTGACTTTC
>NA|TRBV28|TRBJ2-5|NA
CASSLEGVQETQYF
TGTGCCAGCAGTTTGGAGGGAGTCCAAGAGACCCAGTACTTC
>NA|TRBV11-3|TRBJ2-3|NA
CASSLGGRSTDTQYF
TGTGCCAGCAGCCTCGGAGGGCGCAGCACAGATACGCAGTATTTT
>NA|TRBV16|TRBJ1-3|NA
CASSQSQGSKGNTIYF
TGTGCCAGCAGCCAATCCCAGGGAAGTAAGGGAAACACCATATATTTT
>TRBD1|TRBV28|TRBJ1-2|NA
CASSLAPWTGSYGYTF
TGTGCCAGCAGTCTTGCCCCGTGGACAGGGAGCTATGGCTACACCTTC
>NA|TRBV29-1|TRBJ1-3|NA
CSVAGSSGNTIYF
TGCAGCGTGGCAGGCTCCTCTGGAAACACCATATATTTT
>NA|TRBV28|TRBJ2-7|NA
CASSLSGTYEQYF
TGTGCCAGCAGTTTATCAGGGACCTACGAGCAGTACTTC
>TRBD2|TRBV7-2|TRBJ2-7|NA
CASSWTSGSYEQYF
TGTGCCAGCAGCTGGACTAGCGGCTCCTACGAGCAGTACTTC
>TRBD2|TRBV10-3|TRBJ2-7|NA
CAISDPSGSSSYEQYF
TGTGCCATCAGTGACCCTAGCGGGAGTAGTTCATACGAGCAGTACTTC
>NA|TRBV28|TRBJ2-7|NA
CASRTSGYEQYF
TGTGCCAGCAGAACCTCAGGCTACGAGCAGTACTTC
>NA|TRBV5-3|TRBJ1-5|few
CARSSPSHQPQHF
TGTGCCAGAAGCTCTCCCTCCCATCAGCCCCAGCATTTT
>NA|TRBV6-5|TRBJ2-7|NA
CASSYGGKFYEQYF
TGTGCCAGCAGTTATGGCGGGAAGTTCTACGAGCAGTACTTC
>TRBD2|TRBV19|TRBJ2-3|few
CASTKLAGGPFPDTQYF
TGTGCCAGTACCAAATTAGCGGGAGGGCCGTTCCCAGATACGCAGTATTTT
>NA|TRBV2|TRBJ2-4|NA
CASTPSDIQYF
TGTGCCAGCACCCCTTCCGACATTCAGTACTTC
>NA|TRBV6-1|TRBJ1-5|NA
CASSDPQGTNQPQHF
TGTGCCAGCAGTGACCCGCAGGGTACTAATCAGCCCCAGCATTTT
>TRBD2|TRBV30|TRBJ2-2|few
CAWSGISGETTGELFF
TGTGCCTGGAGTGGAATCAGCGGGGAAACCACCGGGGAGCTGTTTTTT
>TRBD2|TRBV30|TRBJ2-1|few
CAWSVRLAGVGEQFF
TGTGCCTGGAGTGTACGACTAGCGGGAGTTGGAGAGCAGTTCTTC
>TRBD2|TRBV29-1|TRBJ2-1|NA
CSVDSSGSPYNEQFF
TGCAGCGTCGATAGTAGCGGGAGCCCCTACAATGAGCAGTTCTTC
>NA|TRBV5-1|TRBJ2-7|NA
CASSLTGQSYEQYF
TGCGCCAGCAGCTTAACAGGTCAATCCTACGAGCAGTACTTC
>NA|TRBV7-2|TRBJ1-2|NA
CASSLVGAGYGYTF
TGTGCCAGCAGCTTAGTGGGGGCGGGCTATGGCTACACCTTC
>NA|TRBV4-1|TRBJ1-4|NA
CASSQLGTPDNEKLFF
TGCGCCAGCAGCCAACTGGGGACACCGGATAATGAAAAACTGTTTTTT
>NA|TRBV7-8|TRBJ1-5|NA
CASSPGGGNNQPQHF
TGTGCCAGCAGCCCAGGTGGTGGTAACAATCAGCCCCAGCATTTT
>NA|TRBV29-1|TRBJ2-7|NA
CSVSPSTGLSYEQYF
TGCAGCGTTTCACCGTCGACGGGTCTCTCCTACGAGCAGTACTTC
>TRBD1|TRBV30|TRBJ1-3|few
CAWMIQGARGNTIYF
TGTGCCTGGATGATACAGGGGGCGCGGGGAAACACCATATATTTT
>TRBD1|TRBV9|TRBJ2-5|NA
CASSAGGTQYF
TGTGCCAGCAGCGCAGGGGGGACCCAGTACTTC
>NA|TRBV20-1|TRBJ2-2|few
CSVQQLRELFF
TGCAGTGTCCAACAGCTTAGGGAGCTGTTTTTT
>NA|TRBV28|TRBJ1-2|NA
CASIGMGPNYGYTF
TGTGCCAGCATTGGGATGGGGCCCAACTATGGCTACACCTTC